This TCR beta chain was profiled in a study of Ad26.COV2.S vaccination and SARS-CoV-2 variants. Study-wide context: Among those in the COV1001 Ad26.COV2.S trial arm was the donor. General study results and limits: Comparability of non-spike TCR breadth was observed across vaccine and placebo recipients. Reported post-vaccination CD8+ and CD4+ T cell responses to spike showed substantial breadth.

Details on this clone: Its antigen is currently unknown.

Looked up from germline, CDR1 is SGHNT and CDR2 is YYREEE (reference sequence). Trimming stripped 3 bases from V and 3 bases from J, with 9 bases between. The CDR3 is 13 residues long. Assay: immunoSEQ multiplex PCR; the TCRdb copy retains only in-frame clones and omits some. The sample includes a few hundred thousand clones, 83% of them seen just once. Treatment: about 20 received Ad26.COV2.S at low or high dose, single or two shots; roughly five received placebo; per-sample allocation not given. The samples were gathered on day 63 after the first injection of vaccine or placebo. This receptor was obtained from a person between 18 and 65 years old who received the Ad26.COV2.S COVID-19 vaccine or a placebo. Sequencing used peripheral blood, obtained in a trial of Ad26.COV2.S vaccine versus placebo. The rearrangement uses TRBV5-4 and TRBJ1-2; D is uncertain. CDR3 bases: TGTGCCAGCAGCTCAGAGACCTACTATGGCTACACCTTC. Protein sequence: CASSSETYYGYTF.